This passage covers 18 T cell receptor beta chains from one sample sequenced in a study of T cell responses to AZD1222 COVID-19 vaccine. The method was immunoSEQ multiplex PCR; TCRdb's version includes in-frame clones alone and lacks a portion of them. The repertoire holds a few hundred thousand clones, 93% seen once, with less than 0.6% in the top ten. Material: peripheral blood, obtained on day 0 of AZD1222 vaccination. These receptors all come from an adult in good health.

The CDR3 DNA follows: TGTGCCATCACCCCACATAGCGGGAGTTACAATGAGCAGTTCTTC. Translated, it gives CAITPHSGSYNEQFF. The chain carries TRBV10-3 and TRBJ2-1; 9 positions match TRBD2. The CDR3 contains 15 residues. The germline CDR1 and CDR2 sequences are ENHRY and SYGVKD. V trimming: 7 bases; J trimming: 4 bases; junction bases outside the gene matches: 8.

This chain uses TRBV5-1 with TRBJ1-1, with TRBD1 identical over 11 bases. Germline lookup yields CDR1 SGHRS and CDR2 YFSETQ. There are 15 residues in the CDR3. V gave up 6 bases and J gave up 1 base; unmatched junction bases: 5. CDR3 bases: TGCGCCAGCACCTGGACAGGGGGCGCGAACACTGAAGCTTTCTTT. Its protein product is CASTWTGGANTEAFF. Full variable domain (missing parts from reference TRBV5-1 and TRBJ1-1): KAGVTQTPRYLIKTRGQQVTLSCSPISGHRSVSWYQQTPGQGLQFLFEYFSETQRNKGNFPGRFSGRQFSNSRSEMNVSTLELGDSALYLCASTWTGGANTEAFFGQGTRLTVV.

V and J are TRBV3-1 (or the pseudogene TRBV3-2) and TRBJ1-1, with 8 bases lining up with TRBD1. V lost 2 bases to trimming and J lost 4 bases; unmatched junction nucleotides: 6. Germline-derived CDR1 and CDR2 are LGHDT and YNNKEL (reference sequence). The CDR3 is 15 residues long. CDR3 nucleotide sequence: TGTGCCAGCAGCCAACAGGGGGCCCCGGGCACTGAAGCTTTCTTT. It specifies CASSQQGAPGTEAFF.

The CDR3 coding sequence is TGCGCCAGCAGCCAACCCGGCGGGGGAGCTTTCTTT. Protein product: CASSQPGGGAFF. V usage is TRBV4-1 and J usage is TRBJ1-1; perhaps TRBD1 as D (5 bases). The CDR3 runs 12 residues. Deletions cut 2 bases from V and 10 bases from J, with 11 bases between. Germline V lookup: CDR1 MGHRA, CDR2 YSYEKL.

The chain joins TRBV6-1 to TRBJ1-4, with 7 bases that match TRBD1. Trimming removed 3 bases from V and 5 bases from J; junction bases left unmatched: 3. Germline lookup yields CDR1 MNHNS and CDR2 SASEGT. The CDR3 loop spans 14 amino acids. The CDR3 sequence: CASSDGRGNEKLFF. The CDR3, as DNA: TGTGCCAGCAGTGACGGCAGGGGGAATGAAAAACTGTTTTTT.

The chain is built from TRBV7-2 and TRBJ2-2; 8 positions match TRBD1. The V segment lost 2 bases and the J segment 5 bases; nucleotides outside the gene matches: 4. CDR3 length equals 15 residues. CDR1 is SGHTA and CDR2 is FQGNSA in the germline V gene. The chain's CDR3 is CASSLQGARTGELFF. CDR3 bases: TGTGCCAGCAGCTTACAGGGGGCGCGGACCGGGGAGCTGTTTTTT.

V and J are TRBV6-2 or TRBV6-3 and TRBJ2-1; D may be TRBD1 or TRBD2 (5 bases each). Germline V gene data show CDR1 as MNHEY and CDR2 as SVGEGT. The CDR3 loop spans 15 amino acids. V shed 2 bases and J shed 4 bases, with 12 bases lying between them. CDR3 nucleotides: TGTGCCAGCAGTTACCGGGGACCCCTATACAATGAGCAGTTCTTC. This translates into CASSYRGPLYNEQFF.

This chain connects TRBV4-1 to TRBJ1-2, with D perhaps matching TRBD1 (6 bases). CDR3 length equals 14 residues. Deletions cut 0 bases from V and 2 bases from J, with 7 bases between. CDR1 MGHRA and CDR2 YSYEKL come from the germline V gene. CDR3 coding DNA: TGCGCCAGCAGCCAAGAGGGGGGCAACTATGGCTACACCTTC. The encoded protein is CASSQEGGNYGYTF.

V and J are TRBV7-9 and TRBJ2-7; no reliable D call. The CDR3 is made up of 11 amino acids. Germline V gives CDR1 SEHNR, CDR2 FQNEAQ (reference sequence). V dropped 1 base and J dropped 7 bases, with 5 bases sitting between them. The CDR3 sequence is CASSLEEEQYF. DNA of the CDR3: TGTGCCAGCAGCTTAGAAGAGGAGCAGTACTTC.

The rearrangement uses TRBV28 and TRBJ2-3; 11 nucleotides line up with TRBD2. CDR1 and CDR2 (germline): MDHEN, SYDVKM. The CDR3 sequence is 14 residues long. J lost 3 bases, V lost 8 bases, and 4 bases had no gene match. The CDR3 DNA sequence: TGTGCCAGCCTTTCTAGCGGGAGGACAGATACGCAGTATTTT. It translates to CASLSSGRTDTQYF.

The gene calls are TRBV7-2 and TRBJ2-7; 9 bases are a match to TRBD2. V shed 5 bases, J shed 2 bases, and the junction held 7 bases outside the gene matches. CDR1 and CDR2 from the germline V gene are SGHTA and FQGNSA. This CDR3 contains 15 residues. The CDR3 loop is CASSPGLATTYEQYF. DNA for the CDR3: TGTGCCAGCAGCCCTGGACTAGCGACTACCTACGAGCAGTACTTC.

This clone was seen just once. CDR3 loop: CASRYSGKRTDTQYF. Here the CDR3 DNA reads TGTGCCAGCAGGTATAGCGGGAAACGGACAGATACGCAGTATTTT. The chain carries TRBV6-5 and TRBJ2-3, with 8 bases fitting TRBD2. This CDR3 is built from 15 residues. Germline V CDR1 and CDR2: MNHEY, SVGAGI. Germline trimming cut 6 bases from V and 3 bases from J; bases unmatched to any gene: 8.

This rearrangement joins TRBV28 to TRBJ1-3, with 8 bases fitting TRBD1. V shed 3 bases and J 3 bases; nucleotides not matched to a gene: 4. This CDR3 is built from 15 residues. From germline, CDR1 is MDHEN and CDR2 SYDVKM. The CDR3 DNA follows: TGTGCCAGCAGTTTCAGACAGGGGTATGGAAACACCATATATTTT. It yields the protein CASSFRQGYGNTIYF.

The J gene is TRBJ2-1, the V gene TRBV7-2; 9 positions match TRBD2. Germline loops: CDR1 SGHTA, CDR2 FQGNSA. The CDR3 is 17 amino acids. V lost 6 bases and J lost 4; bases outside the gene matches: 13. CDR3 DNA: TGTGCCAGCAGATCCTTTTTTAGCGGGAGCCTTTACAATGAGCAGTTCTTC. Amino acids: CASRSFFSGSLYNEQFF.

The chain carries TRBV19 and TRBJ1-2; D might be TRBD1 (6 bases). The V gene's germline CDR1 is LNHDA and CDR2 SQIVND (reference sequence). The germline V and J ends were trimmed by 11 bases and 7 bases, with 14 bases remaining between them. The CDR3 runs to 11 residues. This chain's CDR3 is CALTGTIGYTF. DNA of the CDR3: TGTGCCCTAACAGGGACTATTGGCTACACCTTC.

The chain combines TRBV28 with TRBJ1-4; 12 bases are a match to TRBD1. The CDR3 sequence is 15 residues long. The J segment lost 11 bases and the V segment lost 6 bases, leaving 10 bases of the junction unmatched. Germline V lookup: CDR1 MDHEN, CDR2 SYDVKM. In DNA form, the CDR3 reads TGTGCCAGCAGGGGGGACAGGGGGCCGGCGGGGAAACTGTTTTTT. Residues: CASRGDRGPAGKLFF.

This chain joins TRBV5-1 and TRBJ2-3; D is unresolved. CDR1 SGHRS and CDR2 YFSETQ come from the germline V gene. Trimming shortened V by 4 bases and J by 4 bases, and 13 bases separated the two germline ends. The CDR3 contains 14 residues. The CDR3 DNA reads as TGCGCCAGCAGCCCGCGAGACCGGGCAGATACGCAGTATTTT. This codes for CASSPRDRADTQYF.

The V and J genes are TRBV7-9 and TRBJ1-6; perhaps TRBD1 as D (5 bases). CDR1 is SEHNR and CDR2 is FQNEAQ in the germline V gene (reference sequence). This CDR3 is 13 amino acids long. Trimming removed 5 bases from V and 10 bases from J, with 12 bases in between. The CDR3 DNA follows: TGTGCCAGCAGCGATCGAGGGGTATCACCCCTCCACTTT. Protein: CASSDRGVSPLHF.